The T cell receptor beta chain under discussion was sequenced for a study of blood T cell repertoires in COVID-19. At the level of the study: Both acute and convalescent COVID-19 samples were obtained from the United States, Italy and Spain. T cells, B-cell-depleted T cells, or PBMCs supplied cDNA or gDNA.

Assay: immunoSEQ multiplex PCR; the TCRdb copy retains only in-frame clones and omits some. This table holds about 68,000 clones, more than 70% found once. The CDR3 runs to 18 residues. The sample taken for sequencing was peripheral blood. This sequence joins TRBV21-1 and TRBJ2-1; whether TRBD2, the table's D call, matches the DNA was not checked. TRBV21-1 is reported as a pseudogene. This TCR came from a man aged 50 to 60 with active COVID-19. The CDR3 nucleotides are TGTGCCAGCAGCACGACGTTTGATGGAAGCGGAGACTACAATGAGCAGTTCTTC. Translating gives CASSTTFDGSGDYNEQFF.